This T cell receptor (beta chain) stems from a study of T cells in Graves' hyperthyroidism and ophthalmopathy. This clonotype was seen ten or more times. As yet, its antigen is unknown. Study-wide results and caveats: Model predictions of ophthalmopathy came a median approximately 6 months before onset.

Germline V gives CDR1 SEHNR, CDR2 FQNEAQ (reference sequence). V trimming: 4 bases; J trimming: 2 bases; junction bases outside the gene matches: 7. CDR3 length: 15 amino acids. There were TCR beta CDR3 regions amplified from RNA transcripts. Carried out on the TCR CDR3, a first-round RT-PCR used the HTBI primer set. MiXCR, run by TCRdb on the multiplex PCR reads, gives a single entry per CDR3 protein. The repertoire consists of approximately 480,000 distinct CDR3 sequences, with more than 20% occurring once and the leading ten covering around 27%. Every diagnosis used clinical symptoms, serum thyroxine and TRAb, thyroid ultrasound and orbital computed tomography.

The material sequenced was blood. The chain carries TRBV7-9 and TRBJ2-7; TRBD1 aligns across 8 bases. The origin of this receptor is a man between 18 and 35 years old with Graves' hyperthyroidism. CDR3 sequence reads: CASSSVRDRTYEQYF. Here the CDR3 DNA reads TGTGCCAGCAGCTCGGTACGGGACAGGACCTACGAGCAGTACTTC.